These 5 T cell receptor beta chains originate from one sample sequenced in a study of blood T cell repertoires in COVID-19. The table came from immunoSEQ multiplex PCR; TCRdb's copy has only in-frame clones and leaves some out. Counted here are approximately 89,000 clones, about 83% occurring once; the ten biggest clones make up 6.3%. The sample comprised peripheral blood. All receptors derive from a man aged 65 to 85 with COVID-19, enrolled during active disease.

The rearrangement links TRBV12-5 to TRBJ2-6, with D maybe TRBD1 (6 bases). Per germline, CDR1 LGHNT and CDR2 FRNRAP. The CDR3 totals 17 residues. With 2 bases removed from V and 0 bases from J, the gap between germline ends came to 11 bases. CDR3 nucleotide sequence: TGTGCTAGTGGTTTGACAGGGTATAACTCTGGGGCCAACGTCCTGACTTTC. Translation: CASGLTGYNSGANVLTF.

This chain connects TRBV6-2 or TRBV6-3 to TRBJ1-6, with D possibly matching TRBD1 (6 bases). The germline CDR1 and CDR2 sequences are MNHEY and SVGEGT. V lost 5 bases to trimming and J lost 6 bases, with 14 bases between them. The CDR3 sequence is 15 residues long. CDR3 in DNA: TGTGCCAGCAGTAAGGGGGACGGCTTTAATTCACCCCTCCACTTT. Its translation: CASSKGDGFNSPLHF.

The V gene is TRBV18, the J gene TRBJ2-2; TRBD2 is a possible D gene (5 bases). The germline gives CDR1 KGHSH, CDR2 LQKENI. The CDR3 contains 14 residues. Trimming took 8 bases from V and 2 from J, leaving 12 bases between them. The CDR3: CASTWESNTGELFF. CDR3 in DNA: TGTGCCAGCACTTGGGAGTCAAACACCGGGGAGCTGTTTTTT.

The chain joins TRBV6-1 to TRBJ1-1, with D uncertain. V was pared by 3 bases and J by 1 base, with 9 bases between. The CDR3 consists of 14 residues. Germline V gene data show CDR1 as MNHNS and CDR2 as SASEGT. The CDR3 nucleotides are TGTGCCAGCAGTGATACCGACACGAACACTGAAGCTTTCTTT. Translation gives CASSDTDTNTEAFF.

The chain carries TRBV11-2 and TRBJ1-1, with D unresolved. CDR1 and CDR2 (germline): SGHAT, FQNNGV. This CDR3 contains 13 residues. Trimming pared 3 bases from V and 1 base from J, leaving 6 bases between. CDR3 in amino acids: CASSFSTNTEAFF. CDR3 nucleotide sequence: TGTGCCAGCAGCTTTTCTACGAACACTGAAGCTTTCTTT.